The clone carrying this T cell receptor beta chain was observed a handful of times. TCRdb itself ran the RT-PCR reads through MiXCR, one entry per CDR3 protein. The data contain about a million distinct CDR3 sequences, about a sixth of them seen just once; the ten biggest clones take up 5% to 7.5%. This sample was taken from a study of patients and donors after allogeneic stem cell transplantation. V dropped 8 bases and J dropped 6 bases, with 13 bases sitting between them. CDR1 is DFQATT, CDR2 SNEGSKA, per germline (reference sequence). The CDR3 spans 11 residues. The sequenced sample consisted of blood, either unsorted or a sorted T cell fraction (not recorded which). This receptor was obtained from a human donor who was either an allogeneic HSCT recipient or a stem cell or donor lymphocyte infusion donor (not recorded which). It is not recorded whose cells these are; they may come from a transplant donor. The chain combines TRBV20-1 with TRBJ1-2, with D hard to call. The CDR3 nucleotides read TGCAGTTGCTCCGCATCCCATGGCTACACCTTC. It yields the protein CSCSASHGYTF.